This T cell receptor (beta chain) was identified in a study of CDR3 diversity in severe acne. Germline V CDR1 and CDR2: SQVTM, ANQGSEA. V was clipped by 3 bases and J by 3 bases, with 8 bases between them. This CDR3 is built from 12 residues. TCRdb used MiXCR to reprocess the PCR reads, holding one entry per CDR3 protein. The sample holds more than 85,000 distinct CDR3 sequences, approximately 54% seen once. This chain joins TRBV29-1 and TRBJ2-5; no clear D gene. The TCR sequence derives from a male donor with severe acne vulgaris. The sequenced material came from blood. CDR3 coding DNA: TGCAGCGTTGACTATACAGAAGAGACCCAGTACTTC. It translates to CSVDYTEETQYF.